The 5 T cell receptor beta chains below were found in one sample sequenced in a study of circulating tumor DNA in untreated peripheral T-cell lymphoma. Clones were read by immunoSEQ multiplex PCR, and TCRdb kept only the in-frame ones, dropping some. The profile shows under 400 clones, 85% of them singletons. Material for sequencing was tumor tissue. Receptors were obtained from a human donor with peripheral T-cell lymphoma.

This chain's CDR3 is CASSSSLYNEQFF. The DNA for the CDR3 is TGTGCCAGCAGCTCTTCTCTATACAATGAGCAGTTCTTC. The rearrangement links TRBV7-8 to TRBJ2-1; no definite D call. Trimming took 4 bases from V and 4 from J, leaving 8 bases between them. CDR3 length equals 13 residues. The germline CDR1 and CDR2 sequences are SGHVS and FQNEAQ. The complete variable domain, with remaining parts taken from reference TRBV7-8 and TRBJ2-1, reads GAGVSQSPRYKVAKRGQDVALRCDPISGHVSLFWYQQALGQGPEFLTYFQNEAQLDKSGLPSDRFFAERPEGSVSTLKIQRTQQEDSAVYLCASSSSLYNEQFFGPGTRLTVL.

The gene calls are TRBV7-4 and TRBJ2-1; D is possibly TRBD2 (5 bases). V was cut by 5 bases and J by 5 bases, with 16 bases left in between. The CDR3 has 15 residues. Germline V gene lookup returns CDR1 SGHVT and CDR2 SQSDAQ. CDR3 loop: CASSALLGLNNEQFF. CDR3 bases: TGTGCCAGCAGCGCCCTACTAGGGTTGAACAATGAGCAGTTCTTC.

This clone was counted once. The CDR3 DNA is TGCGCCAGCAGCTTACAGGGAAGTCAGCCCCAGCATTTT. Translating it yields CASSLQGSQPQHF. The rearrangement uses TRBV10-2 and TRBJ1-5; the D gene is possibly TRBD1 (6 bases). Germline V gene lookup returns CDR1 WSHSY and CDR2 SAAADI. The CDR3 covers 13 residues. V gave up 6 bases and J gave up 6 bases, with 12 bases separating them.

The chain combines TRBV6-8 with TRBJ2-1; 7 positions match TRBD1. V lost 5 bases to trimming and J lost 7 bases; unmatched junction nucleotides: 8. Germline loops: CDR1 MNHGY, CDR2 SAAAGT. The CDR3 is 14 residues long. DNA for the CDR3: TGTGCCAGCAGTGGGAACAGGGGCTGGAATGAGCAGTTCTTC. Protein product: CASSGNRGWNEQFF.

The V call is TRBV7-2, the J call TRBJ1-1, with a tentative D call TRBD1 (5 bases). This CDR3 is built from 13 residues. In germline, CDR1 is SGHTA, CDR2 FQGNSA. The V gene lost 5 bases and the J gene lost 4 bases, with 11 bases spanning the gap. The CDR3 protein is CASSRAQGTEAFF. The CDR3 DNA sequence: TGTGCCAGCAGCCGCGCTCAGGGCACTGAAGCTTTCTTT.